The rows below give T cell receptor beta chains drawn from one sample of a study of blood T cells in healthy people across ages. From the 5' RACE reads, TCRdb called clonotypes with MiXCR, one entry per CDR3 protein. The repertoire holds 1.5 million to 2 million distinct CDR3 sequences, with 28% as singletons. The sequencing sample was made of blood. The receptor set was obtained from a woman between 25 and 40 years old in good health. CDR3s include the opening cysteine and the closing phenylalanine or tryptophan. The D gene is left open where the match is weak. Size tells how often a clone was seen (once, few, many) or the class of an expanded clone, and some rows leave it out.

>TRBJ2-5|.|TRBV12-3/TRBV12-4|many
TGTGCCAGCACCAATGGGGCAGAGACCCAGTACTTC
CASTNGAETQYF
>TRBJ2-1|TRBD2|TRBV6-1|few
TGTGCCAGCAGCCGCACTAGCGGCCGGTCTCTATACTACAATGAGCAGTTCTTC
CASSRTSGRSLYYNEQFF
>TRBJ2-1|.|TRBV28|few
TGTGCCAGCAGTCCCAGTAGATTCAGGGTTGCTGGCCTCTACAATGAGCAGTTCTTC
CASSPSRFRVAGLYNEQFF
>TRBJ2-5|.|TRBV20-1|many
TGCAGTGCTAGAGATAAGAGGGTCTCCCAAGAGACCCAGTACTTC
CSARDKRVSQETQYF
>TRBJ2-5|TRBD2|TRBV12-3/TRBV12-4|.
TGTGCCAGCAGCACAAGCGGGGGCCCGTCGGGGCAGTACTTC
CASSTSGGPSGQYF
>TRBJ2-2|TRBD2|TRBV4-3|few
TGCGCCAGCAGCCCGAGAGCTAGCGGGAGTGTTTCGGGCACCGGGGAGCTGTTTTTT
CASSPRASGSVSGTGELFF
>TRBJ2-5|TRBD2|TRBV6-5|.
TGTGCCAGCAGACCACGAGCGGGGGGGGTTCGAGAGACCCAGTACTTC
CASRPRAGGVRETQYF
>TRBJ2-7|.|TRBV20-1|many
TGCAGTGCTGGATCGAACAGGAGAGGCTCCTACGAGCAGTACTTC
CSAGSNRRGSYEQYF
>TRBJ1-5|.|TRBV10-3|once
TGTGCCATCATGGCGGCGGATCATCAGCCCCAGCATTTT
CAIMAADHQPQHF
>TRBJ2-7|.|TRBV5-1|.
TGCGCCAACAGCCCAATGGCAGCAACCTACGAGCAGTACTTC
CANSPMAATYEQYF
>TRBJ1-2|TRBD1|TRBV6-6|.
TGTGCCAGCAGTGATTCCGGACAGGGACTACCGCGGGGCTACACCTTC
CASSDSGQGLPRGYTF
>TRBJ2-4|.|TRBV5-1|.
TGCGCCAGCAGCTTGGTGATAGGTTCCCGGGAGCAGTACTTC
CASSLVIGSREQYF
>TRBJ2-3|TRBD2|TRBV27|.
TGTGCCAGCAGTCCCGGGACTAGCGGGGGTCTGTATTTT
CASSPGTSGGLYF
>TRBJ2-1|.|TRBV7-2|few
TGTGCCAGCAGGCTAGTTGGCTATGAGCAGTTCTTC
CASRLVGYEQFF
>TRBJ1-5|.|TRBV25-1|.
TGTGCCAGCAGTGACTCAACAGGGAATCAGCCCCAGCATTTT
CASSDSTGNQPQHF
>TRBJ1-3|.|TRBV29-1|.
TGCAGCGTTGGCGCAGGGGCTGGAAACACCATATATTTT
CSVGAGAGNTIYF
>TRBJ1-2|.|TRBV30|.
TGTGCCGGACCAGATCCTCAGGGATTTAACTATGGCTACACCTTC
CAGPDPQGFNYGYTF
>TRBJ2-4|.|TRBV29-1|many
TGCAGCGCCTCCCCCCCAGAAAAGTTAACTATTCAGTACTTC
CSASPPEKLTIQYF
>TRBJ2-3|TRBD2|TRBV7-2|many
TGTGCCAGCAGCTTCGCCAAGAGCGGGACCCAGCGCACAGATACGCAGTATTTT
CASSFAKSGTQRTDTQYF
>TRBJ2-4|.|TRBV7-8|.
TGTGCCAGCAGCGAGTACCAGGTTGGAGCCAAAAACATTCAGTACTTC
CASSEYQVGAKNIQYF
>TRBJ2-1|TRBD2|TRBV6-2/TRBV6-3|.
TGTGCCAGCCACGGGACTAGCCGTGGTGAGCAGTTCTTC
CASHGTSRGEQFF
>TRBJ2-2|.|TRBV10-3|.
TGTGCCATCAGTACCTCACGAGGGGAGCTGTTTTTT
CAISTSRGELFF
>TRBJ2-1|.|TRBV11-3|many
TGTGCCAGCAGCCCTCGGGACGGCAAGCAGTTCTTC
CASSPRDGKQFF
>TRBJ2-1|.|TRBV20-1|few
TGCAGTGCCCTGCCAGCTAACGACGATGAGCAGTTCTTC
CSALPANDDEQFF
>TRBJ2-5|TRBD1|TRBV20-1|few
TGCAGTGCTCCCTGGACAGGGGAGACCCAGTACTTC
CSAPWTGETQYF
>TRBJ2-6|TRBD1|TRBV9|.
TGTGCCAGCAGCTCACGGGACAGTTACTCTGGGGCCAACGTCCTGACTTTC
CASSSRDSYSGANVLTF
>TRBJ2-1|.|TRBV5-8|.
TGTGCCAGCACTACCGGGGTCAGGGTGGTGAATGAGCAGTTCTTC
CASTTGVRVVNEQFF
>TRBJ1-1|.|TRBV10-3|.
TGTGCCATCAGTGAGACAGAGGGGGATGAAGTTTTCTTT
CAISETEGDEVFF
>TRBJ2-7|TRBD2|TRBV5-5|.
TGTGTCAGCAGCGTCCAACGGACTAGCGGTACCTACGAGCAGTACTTC
CVSSVQRTSGTYEQYF
>TRBJ1-2|TRBD1|TRBV5-1|many
TGCGCCAGCAGCTTTACAGGGGAAACTAACTATGGCTACACCTTC
CASSFTGETNYGYTF
>TRBJ2-2|TRBD2|TRBV28|.
TGTGCCAGCAGTTTAGCGGGAGGGCGTATCGGGGAGCTGTTTTTT
CASSLAGGRIGELFF
>TRBJ2-3|.|TRBV14|.
TGTGCCAGCAGCACGGGACGGCTTAGCACAGATACGCAGTATTTT
CASSTGRLSTDTQYF
>TRBJ2-1|.|TRBV5-8|few
TGTGCCAGCAGCTTCCGGGGGGCAAATTCCTACAATGAGCAGTTCTTC
CASSFRGANSYNEQFF
>TRBJ1-1|.|TRBV5-1|once
TGCGCCAGCAGCTCCCCTGGGGCAGCGAACACTGAAGCTTTCTTT
CASSSPGAANTEAFF
>TRBJ2-3|.|TRBV20-1|many
TGCAGTGGGGTCGACAGGACCACAGATACGCAGTATTTT
CSGVDRTTDTQYF
>TRBJ1-2|TRBD1|TRBV5-1|many
TGCGCCAGCAGCCCGGGACAGCCTATGGGCTACACCTTC
CASSPGQPMGYTF